The 13 T cell receptor beta chains reported below all come from one sample, sequenced in a study of blood T cell repertoires in COVID-19. The repertoire was sequenced with immunoSEQ multiplex PCR; TCRdb's copy has only in-frame clones and lacks some. The sample holds 25,000 or so clones, around 90% seen once. The specimen was peripheral blood. Receptors were obtained from a man in his 70s with acute or convalescent COVID-19.

The rearrangement links TRBV18 to TRBJ1-3, with D possibly matching TRBD1 (6 bases). CDR1 and CDR2 (germline): KGHSH, LQKENI. V was pared by 3 bases and J by 8 bases, with 20 bases between. The CDR3 runs to 16 residues. The CDR3 region is CASSPPDRSSTHTIYF. The CDR3 bases are TGTGCCAGCTCACCTCCCGACAGGTCGAGCACCCACACCATATATTTT.

J is TRBJ2-1 and V is TRBV11-2; 10 nucleotides match TRBD2. The CDR3 extends over 15 amino acids. Germline-derived CDR1 and CDR2 are SGHAT and FQNNGV. The J segment lost 8 bases and the V segment lost 2 bases, leaving 6 bases of the junction unmatched. CDR3 in amino acids: CASSLRASGSYEQFF. CDR3 bases: TGTGCCAGCAGCTTACGGGCTAGCGGGAGTTATGAGCAGTTCTTC.

This chain uses TRBV4-3 with TRBJ2-7, with TRBD1 matching over 9 bases. CDR3 size: 14 residues. The germline gives CDR1 LGHNA, CDR2 YSLEER. Trimming removed 3 bases from V and 3 bases from J; junction bases left unmatched: 3. CDR3 coding DNA: TGCGCCAGCAGCCAGGCGGACAGGGGCTACGAGCAGTACTTC. Protein product: CASSQADRGYEQYF.

The genes are TRBV28 and TRBJ1-2; a weak D match, TRBD1 (5 bases). The CDR3 runs 14 residues. CDR1 is MDHEN, CDR2 SYDVKM, per germline. V was cut by 6 bases and J by 3 bases, with 14 bases left in between. The CDR3: CASRTAGGDYGYTF. CDR3 DNA sequence: TGTGCCAGCAGAACAGCCGGGGGGGACTATGGCTACACCTTC.

The rearrangement uses TRBV9 and TRBJ2-3, with 8 bases aligning to TRBD2. V trimming: 3 bases; J trimming: 0 bases; junction bases outside the gene matches: 12. CDR1 is SGDLS and CDR2 is YYNGEE in the germline V gene. This CDR3 has 18 residues. The CDR3 DNA sequence: TGTGCCAGCAGCGCTCGGGGCGGGAGGTTGGCGAGCACAGATACGCAGTATTTT. This codes for CASSARGGRLASTDTQYF.

The chain has TRBV29-1 and TRBJ2-5, with D maybe TRBD2 (6 bases). Germline CDR1 and CDR2: SQVTM and ANQGSEA. The CDR3 contains 12 residues. V lost 4 bases to trimming and J lost 8 bases, with 14 bases between them. The CDR3 bases are TGCAGCGTTGTGGGGGGATCTTCCACCCAGTACTTC. It yields the protein CSVVGGSSTQYF.

This clone was seen only once. This chain uses TRBV9 with TRBJ1-1; tentative D call: TRBD1 (5 bases). CDR1 and CDR2 from the germline V gene are SGDLS and YYNGEE. The germline V and J ends were trimmed by 5 bases and 0 bases, with 8 bases remaining between them. This CDR3 contains 13 residues. The CDR3 here is CASSWGVNTEAFF. The CDR3 bases are TGTGCCAGCAGTTGGGGGGTGAACACTGAAGCTTTCTTT.

The chain joins TRBV5-1 to TRBJ2-1, with a tentative D call TRBD2 (7 bases). CDR1 SGHRS and CDR2 YFSETQ come from the germline V gene. The CDR3 is made up of 17 amino acids. Trimming pared 4 bases from V and 6 bases from J, leaving 23 bases between. For the CDR3, the DNA is TGCGCCAGCAGCCTCACTGGGGGGGCAGGGGTCTCCAATGAGCAGTTCTTC. Protein product: CASSLTGGAGVSNEQFF. The full variable domain, completed using reference TRBV5-1 and TRBJ2-1, is KAGVTQTPRYLIKTRGQQVTLSCSPISGHRSVSWYQQTPGQGLQFLFEYFSETQRNKGNFPGRFSGRQFSNSRSEMNVSTLELGDSALYLCASSLTGGAGVSNEQFFGPGTRLTVL.

The rearrangement uses TRBV6-6 and TRBJ1-3, with D hard to call. Between the trimmed V and J ends, which lost 11 bases and 0 bases, there was a span of 8 bases. Germline assignment: CDR1 MNHNY and CDR2 SVGAGI (reference sequence). The CDR3 has 12 residues. The CDR3 DNA sequence: TGTGCCGTCGGGTCCTCTGGAAACACCATATATTTT. It specifies CAVGSSGNTIYF.

This chain connects TRBV5-1 to TRBJ2-7, with no clear D. Trimming removed 0 bases at V and 4 bases at J, with 5 bases between. The germline CDR1 and CDR2 sequences are SGHRS and YFSETQ. This CDR3 is 12 amino acids long. Here the CDR3 reads CASSLDMYEQYF. The CDR3 nucleotides are TGCGCCAGCAGCTTGGACATGTACGAGCAGTACTTC.

The J gene is TRBJ2-5, the V gene TRBV12-5, with D possibly being TRBD1 (5 bases). V lost 6 bases and J lost 4, with 15 bases in between. There are 14 residues in the CDR3. Germline loops: CDR1 LGHNT, CDR2 FRNRAP. Here the CDR3 DNA reads TGTGCTAGTGGAGGGGTGGTGGGTAGAGAGACCCAGTACTTC. Residues: CASGGVVGRETQYF.

The chain couples TRBV18 to TRBJ2-7; possibly TRBD2 for D (5 bases). The CDR3 covers 15 residues. Germline V lookup: CDR1 KGHSH, CDR2 LQKENI. V lost 3 bases and J lost 4, with 16 bases in between. CDR3 protein: CASSPAAGGTYEQYF. CDR3 nucleotides: TGTGCCAGCTCACCGGCGGCAGGAGGTACTTACGAGCAGTACTTC.

The chain couples TRBV7-2 to TRBJ1-3, with D maybe TRBD1 (6 bases). Germline CDR1 SGHTA, CDR2 FQGNSA. The length of the CDR3 is 16 residues. V was trimmed by 5 bases and J by 6 bases, leaving 20 bases between them. This CDR3 reads CASSPRGGSSENTIYF. CDR3 bases: TGTGCCAGCAGCCCTAGGGGGGGGAGTAGTGAAAACACCATATATTTT.